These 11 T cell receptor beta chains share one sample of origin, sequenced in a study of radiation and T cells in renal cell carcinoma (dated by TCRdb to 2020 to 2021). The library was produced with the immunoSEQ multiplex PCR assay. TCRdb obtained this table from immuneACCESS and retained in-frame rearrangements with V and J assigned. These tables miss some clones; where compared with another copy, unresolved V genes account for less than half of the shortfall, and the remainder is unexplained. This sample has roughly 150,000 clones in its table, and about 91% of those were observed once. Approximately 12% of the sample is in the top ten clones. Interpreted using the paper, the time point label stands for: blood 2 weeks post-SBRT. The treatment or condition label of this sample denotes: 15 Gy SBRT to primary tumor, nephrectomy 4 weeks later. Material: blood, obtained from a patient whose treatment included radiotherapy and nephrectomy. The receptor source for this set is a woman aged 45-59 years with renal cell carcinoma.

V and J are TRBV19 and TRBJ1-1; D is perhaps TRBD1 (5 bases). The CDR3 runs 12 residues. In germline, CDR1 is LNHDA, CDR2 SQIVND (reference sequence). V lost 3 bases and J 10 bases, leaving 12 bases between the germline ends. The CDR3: CASSMGRWGAFF. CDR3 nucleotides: TGTGCCAGTAGTATGGGACGGTGGGGAGCTTTCTTT.

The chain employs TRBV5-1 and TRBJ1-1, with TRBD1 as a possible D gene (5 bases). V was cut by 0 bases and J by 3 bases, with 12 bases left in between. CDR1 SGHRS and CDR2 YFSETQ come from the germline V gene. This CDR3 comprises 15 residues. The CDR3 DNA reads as TGCGCCAGCAGCTTGGTGGGGGGAAGGGACACTGAAGCTTTCTTT. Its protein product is CASSLVGGRDTEAFF.

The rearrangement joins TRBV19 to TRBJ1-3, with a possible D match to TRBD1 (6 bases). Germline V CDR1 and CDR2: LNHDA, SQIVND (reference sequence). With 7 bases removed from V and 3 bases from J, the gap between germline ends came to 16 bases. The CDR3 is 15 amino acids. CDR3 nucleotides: TGTGCCAGTACTGTTACAGGGCAACTTGGAAACACCATATATTTT. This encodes CASTVTGQLGNTIYF.

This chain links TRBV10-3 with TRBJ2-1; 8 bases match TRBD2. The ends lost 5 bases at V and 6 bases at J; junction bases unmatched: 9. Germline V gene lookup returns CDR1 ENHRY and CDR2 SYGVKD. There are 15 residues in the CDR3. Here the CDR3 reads CAISFGLAEINEQFF. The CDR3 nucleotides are TGTGCCATCAGTTTCGGACTAGCCGAAATCAATGAGCAGTTCTTC.

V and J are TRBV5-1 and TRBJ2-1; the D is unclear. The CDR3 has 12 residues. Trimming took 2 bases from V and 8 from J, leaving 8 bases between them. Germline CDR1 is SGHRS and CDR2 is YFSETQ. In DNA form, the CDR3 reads TGCGCCAGCAGCTTAAGAACCGATGAGCAGTTCTTC. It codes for CASSLRTDEQFF.

CDR3 DNA sequence: TGTGCCAGTTCTCGCTCGGGGACAGACACCGGGGAGCTGTTTTTT. This codes for CASSRSGTDTGELFF. V gene TRBV7-6 combines with J gene TRBJ2-2, with 7 positions matching TRBD1. Trimming cost V 9 bases and J 3 bases; bases outside gene matches: 10. The CDR3 has 15 amino acids. CDR1 SGHVS and CDR2 FNYEAQ come from the germline V gene.

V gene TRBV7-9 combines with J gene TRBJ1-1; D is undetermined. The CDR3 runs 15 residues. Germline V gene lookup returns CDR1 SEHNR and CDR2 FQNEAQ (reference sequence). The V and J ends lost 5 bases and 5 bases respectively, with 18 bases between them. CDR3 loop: CASSPALWRRTEAFF. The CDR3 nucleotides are TGTGCCAGCAGCCCCGCCCTTTGGCGGAGGACTGAAGCTTTCTTT.

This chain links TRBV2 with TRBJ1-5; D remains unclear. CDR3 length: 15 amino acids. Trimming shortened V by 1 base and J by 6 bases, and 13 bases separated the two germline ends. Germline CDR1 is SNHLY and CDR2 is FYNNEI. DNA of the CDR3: TGTGCCAGCAGTGAAGGCCCCGGAGGTGGTCAGCCCCAGCATTTT. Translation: CASSEGPGGGQPQHF.

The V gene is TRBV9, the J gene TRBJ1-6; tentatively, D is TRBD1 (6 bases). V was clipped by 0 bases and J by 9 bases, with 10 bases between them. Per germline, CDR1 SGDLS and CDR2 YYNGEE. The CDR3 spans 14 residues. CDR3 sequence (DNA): TGTGCCAGCAGCGTAGCTTGGGGGCCTTCACCCCTCCACTTT. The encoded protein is CASSVAWGPSPLHF.

The CDR3 coding sequence is TGTGCCTGGAGTGTAACCGACCACGAGCAGTACTTC. As protein: CAWSVTDHEQYF. The V gene is TRBV30, the J gene TRBJ2-7, with unresolved D. Trimming shortened V by 0 bases and J by 5 bases, and 8 bases separated the two germline ends. Germline V gene sequence: CDR1 GTSNPN, CDR2 SVGIG (reference sequence). This CDR3 comprises 12 residues.

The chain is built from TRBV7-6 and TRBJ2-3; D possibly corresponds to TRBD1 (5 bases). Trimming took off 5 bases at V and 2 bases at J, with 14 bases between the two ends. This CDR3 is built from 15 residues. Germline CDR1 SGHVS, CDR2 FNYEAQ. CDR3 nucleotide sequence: TGTGCCAGCAGCCGTTGGACAAATCCCACAGATACGCAGTATTTT. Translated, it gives CASSRWTNPTDTQYF. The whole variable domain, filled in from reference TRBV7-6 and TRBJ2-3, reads GAGVSQSPRYKVTKRGQDVALRCDPISGHVSLYWYRQALGQGPEFLTYFNYEAQQDKSGLPNDRFSAERPEGSISTLTIQRTEQRDSAMYRCASSRWTNPTDTQYFGPGTRLTVL.